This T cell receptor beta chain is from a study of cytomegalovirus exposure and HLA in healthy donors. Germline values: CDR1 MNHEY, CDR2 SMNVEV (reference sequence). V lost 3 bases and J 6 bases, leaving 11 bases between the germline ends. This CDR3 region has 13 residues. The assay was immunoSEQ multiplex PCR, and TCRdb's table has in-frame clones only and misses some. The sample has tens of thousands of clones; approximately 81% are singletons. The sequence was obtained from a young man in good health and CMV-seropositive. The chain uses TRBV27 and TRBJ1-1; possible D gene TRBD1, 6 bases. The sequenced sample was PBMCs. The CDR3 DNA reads TGTGCCAGCAGTTTCAGGGGACAATCTGAAGCTTTCTTT. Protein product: CASSFRGQSEAFF.